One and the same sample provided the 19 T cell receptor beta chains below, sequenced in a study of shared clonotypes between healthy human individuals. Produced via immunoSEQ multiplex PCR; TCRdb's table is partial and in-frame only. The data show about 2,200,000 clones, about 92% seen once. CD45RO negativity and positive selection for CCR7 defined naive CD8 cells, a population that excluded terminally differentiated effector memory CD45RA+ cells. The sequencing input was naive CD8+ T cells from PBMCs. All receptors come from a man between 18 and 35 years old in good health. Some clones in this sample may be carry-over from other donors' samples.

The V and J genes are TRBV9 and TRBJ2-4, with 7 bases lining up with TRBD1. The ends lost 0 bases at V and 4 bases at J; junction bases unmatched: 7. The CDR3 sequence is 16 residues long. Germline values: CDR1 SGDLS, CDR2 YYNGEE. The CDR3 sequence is CASSVASGTDKNIQYF. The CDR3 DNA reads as TGTGCCAGCAGCGTAGCGTCTGGGACAGATAAAAACATTCAGTACTTC.

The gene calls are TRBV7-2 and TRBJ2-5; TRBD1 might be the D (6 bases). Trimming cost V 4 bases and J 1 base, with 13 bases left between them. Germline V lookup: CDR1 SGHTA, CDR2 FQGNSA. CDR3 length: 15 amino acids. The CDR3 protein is CASSSPNRVQETQYF. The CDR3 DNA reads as TGTGCCAGCAGCTCCCCCAACAGGGTCCAAGAGACCCAGTACTTC.

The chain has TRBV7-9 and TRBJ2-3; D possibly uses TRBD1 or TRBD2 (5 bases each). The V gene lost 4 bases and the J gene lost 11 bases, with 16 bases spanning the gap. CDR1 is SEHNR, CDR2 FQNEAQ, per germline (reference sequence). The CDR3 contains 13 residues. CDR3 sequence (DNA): TGTGCCAGCAGCTCAGGGACCGCTCAAGGGCAGTATTTT. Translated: CASSSGTAQGQYF.

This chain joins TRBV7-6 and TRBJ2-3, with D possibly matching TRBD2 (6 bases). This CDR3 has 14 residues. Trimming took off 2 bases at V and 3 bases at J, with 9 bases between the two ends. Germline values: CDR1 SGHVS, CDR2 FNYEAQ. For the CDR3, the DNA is TGTGCCAGCAGCTTACAGGGAGGTACAGATACGCAGTATTTT. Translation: CASSLQGGTDTQYF.

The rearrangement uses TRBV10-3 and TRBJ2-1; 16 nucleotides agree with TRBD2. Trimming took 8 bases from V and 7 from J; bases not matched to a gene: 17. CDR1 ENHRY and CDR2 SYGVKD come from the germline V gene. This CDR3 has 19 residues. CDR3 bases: TGTGCCATCGCATTCACCGGGACTAGCGGGAGGGCCGGGAGGAATGAGCAGTTCTTC. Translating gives CAIAFTGTSGRAGRNEQFF.

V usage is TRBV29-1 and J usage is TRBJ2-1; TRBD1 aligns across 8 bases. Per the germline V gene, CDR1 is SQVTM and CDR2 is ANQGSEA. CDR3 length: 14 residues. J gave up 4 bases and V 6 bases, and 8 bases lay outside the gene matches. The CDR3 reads CSVKTGTGYNEQFF. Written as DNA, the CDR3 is TGCAGCGTAAAAACCGGGACAGGTTACAATGAGCAGTTCTTC.

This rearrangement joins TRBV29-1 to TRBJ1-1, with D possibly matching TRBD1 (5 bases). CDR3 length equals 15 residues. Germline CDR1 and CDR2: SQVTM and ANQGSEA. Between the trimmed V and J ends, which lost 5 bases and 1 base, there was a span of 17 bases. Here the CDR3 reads CSVSPSRATNTEAFF. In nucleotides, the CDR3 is TGCAGCGTTTCTCCCAGCAGGGCAACGAACACTGAAGCTTTCTTT.

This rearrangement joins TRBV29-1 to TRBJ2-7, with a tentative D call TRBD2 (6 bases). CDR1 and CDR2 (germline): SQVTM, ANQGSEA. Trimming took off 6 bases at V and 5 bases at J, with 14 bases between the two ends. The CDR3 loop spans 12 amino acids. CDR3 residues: CSVGPRRDEQYF. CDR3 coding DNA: TGCAGCGTCGGGCCCCGGAGGGACGAGCAGTACTTC.

DNA for the CDR3: TGCGCCAGCAGCTCGGAGGGAGGGGTGGGCGAGACCCAGTACTTC. This gives the protein CASSSEGGVGETQYF. The V and J genes are TRBV5-1 and TRBJ2-5; 7 nucleotides line up with TRBD2. With 3 bases clipped from V and 5 bases from J, the junction kept 10 bases outside the gene matches. CDR3 size: 15 residues. The V gene's germline CDR1 is SGHRS and CDR2 YFSETQ.

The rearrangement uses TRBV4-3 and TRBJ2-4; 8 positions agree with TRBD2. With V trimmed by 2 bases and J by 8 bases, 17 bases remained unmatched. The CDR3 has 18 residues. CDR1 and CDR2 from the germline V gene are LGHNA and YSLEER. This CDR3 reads CASSQLTFSGTRGDIQYF. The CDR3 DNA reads TGCGCCAGCAGCCAACTCACCTTTAGCGGGACACGGGGAGACATTCAGTACTTC.

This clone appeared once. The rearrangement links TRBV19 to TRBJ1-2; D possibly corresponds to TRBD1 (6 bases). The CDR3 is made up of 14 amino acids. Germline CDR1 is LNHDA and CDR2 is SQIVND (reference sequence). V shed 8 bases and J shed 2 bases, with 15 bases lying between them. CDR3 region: CASQRWDTNYGYTF. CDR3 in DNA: TGTGCCAGTCAAAGATGGGACACAAACTATGGCTACACCTTC. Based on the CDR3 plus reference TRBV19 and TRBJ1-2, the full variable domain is DGGITQSPKYLFRKEGQNVTLSCEQNLNHDAMYWYRQDPGQGLRLIYYSQIVNDFQKGDIAEGYSVSREKKESFPLTVTSAQKNPTAFYLCASQRWDTNYGYTFGSGTRLTVV.

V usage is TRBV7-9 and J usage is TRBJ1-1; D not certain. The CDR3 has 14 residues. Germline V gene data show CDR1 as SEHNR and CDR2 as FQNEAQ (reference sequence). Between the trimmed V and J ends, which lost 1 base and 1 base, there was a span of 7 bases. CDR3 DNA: TGTGCCAGCAGCTTAGTTAACCCGAACACTGAAGCTTTCTTT. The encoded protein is CASSLVNPNTEAFF.

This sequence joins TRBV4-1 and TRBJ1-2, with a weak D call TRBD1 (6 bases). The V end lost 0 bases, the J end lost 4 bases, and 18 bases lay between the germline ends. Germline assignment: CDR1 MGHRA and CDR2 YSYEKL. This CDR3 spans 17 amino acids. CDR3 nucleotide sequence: TGCGCCAGCAGCCAAGATTTGAGGGGGGCCCCCTTCTATGGCTACACCTTC. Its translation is CASSQDLRGAPFYGYTF.

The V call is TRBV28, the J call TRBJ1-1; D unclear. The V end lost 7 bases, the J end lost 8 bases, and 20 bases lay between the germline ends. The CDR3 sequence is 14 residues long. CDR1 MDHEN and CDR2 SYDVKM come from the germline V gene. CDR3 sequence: CASNSWVGSPEAFF. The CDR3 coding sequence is TGTGCCAGCAACAGTTGGGTAGGGTCTCCCGAAGCTTTCTTT.

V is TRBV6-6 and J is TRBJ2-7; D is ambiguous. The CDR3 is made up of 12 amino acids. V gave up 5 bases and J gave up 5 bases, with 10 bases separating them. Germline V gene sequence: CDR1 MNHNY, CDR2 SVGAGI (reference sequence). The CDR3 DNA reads TGTGCCAGCAGTCCTGGACCGGACGAGCAGTACTTC. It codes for CASSPGPDEQYF.

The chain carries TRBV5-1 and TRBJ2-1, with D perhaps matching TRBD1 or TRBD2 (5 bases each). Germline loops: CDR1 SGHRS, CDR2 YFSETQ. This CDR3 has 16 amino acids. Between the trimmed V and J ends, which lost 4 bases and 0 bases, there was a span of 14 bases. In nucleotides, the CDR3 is TGCGCCAGCAGCCCAAGAGGGGAGAGCTCCTACAATGAGCAGTTCTTC. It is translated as CASSPRGESSYNEQFF.

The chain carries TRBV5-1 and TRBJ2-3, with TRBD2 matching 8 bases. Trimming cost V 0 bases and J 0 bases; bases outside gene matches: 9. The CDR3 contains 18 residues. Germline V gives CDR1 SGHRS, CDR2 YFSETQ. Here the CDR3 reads CASSLEAGLAPSTDTQYF. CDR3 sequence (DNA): TGCGCCAGCAGCTTGGAGGCTGGACTAGCTCCTAGCACAGATACGCAGTATTTT.

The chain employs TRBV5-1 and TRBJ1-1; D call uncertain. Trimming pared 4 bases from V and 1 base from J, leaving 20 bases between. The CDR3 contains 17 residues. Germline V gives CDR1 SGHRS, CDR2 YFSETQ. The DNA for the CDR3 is TGCGCCAGCAGCCCCGCCGGCCCCGGTAGGAGGAACACTGAAGCTTTCTTT. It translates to CASSPAGPGRRNTEAFF.

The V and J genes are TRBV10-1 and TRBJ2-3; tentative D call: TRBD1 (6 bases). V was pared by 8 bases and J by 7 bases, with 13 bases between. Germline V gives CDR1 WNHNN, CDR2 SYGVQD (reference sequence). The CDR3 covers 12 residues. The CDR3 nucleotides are TGCGCCAGCTCGCCAGGACAGAATACGCAGTATTTT. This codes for CASSPGQNTQYF.